This paragraph reports one T cell receptor beta chain. This specimen belongs to a study of T cell responses to AZD1222 COVID-19 vaccine. Between the trimmed V and J ends, which lost 0 bases and 8 bases, there was a span of 10 bases. Per the germline V gene, CDR1 is SGHTA and CDR2 is FQGNSA. The CDR3 consists of 13 residues. Assay: immunoSEQ multiplex PCR; the TCRdb copy retains only in-frame clones and omits some. Found here are approximately 100,000 clones, approximately 88% of them singletons; the top ten hold over 6.5%. The TCR originated in an adult in good health. The specimen comprised peripheral blood, sampled on day 0 of AZD1222 vaccination. The chain is built from TRBV7-2 and TRBJ1-2; D not resolved. CDR3 in DNA: TGTGCCAGCAGCTTAGCAGGGATCAAGGGCTACACCTTC. Encoded protein: CASSLAGIKGYTF.